This entry concerns a single TCR beta chain. The antigen is not known. The data were obtained in a study of shared clonotypes between healthy human individuals. Study outcomes and limitations: Among donors, sharing of clonotypes was expected to be affected by sequencing depth.

Input per replicate PCR of unsorted PBMC was about 300 ng DNA, corresponding to tens of thousands of T cell genomes. In the authors' methods: Filtering differed for immunoSEQ, which gave only junction sequences without quality scores. Profiling relied on immunoSEQ multiplex PCR, and the TCRdb table lists in-frame clones only, not all of them. That table furnishes V, J and clone size, whereas the DNA furnished D and trimming. This sample has 450,000 to 550,000 clones, with 79% found just once. V dropped 2 bases and J dropped 1 base, with 14 bases sitting between them. In germline, CDR1 is MNHEY, CDR2 SMNVEV (reference sequence). The CDR3 contains 16 residues. All of the donors resided in Nashville, Tennessee, and each was a Caucasian adult.

The sequencing sample was made of PBMCs. The V and J genes are TRBV27 and TRBJ2-5, with D hard to call. The TCR originated in a woman aged 40 to 50 in good health. Some clones in this sample may be carry-over from other donors' samples. The CDR3 here is CASSLSTHGPQETQYF. CDR3 DNA sequence: TGTGCCAGCAGTTTAAGTACCCACGGCCCCCAAGAGACCCAGTACTTC.